What follows are 20 T cell receptor beta chains derived from one specimen sequenced in a study of spatial heterogeneity in lung cancer. Indicated time point: sample taken at primary tumor resection. TCRdb independently ran MiXCR on the 5' RACE reads; one entry per CDR3 protein. The sample shows approximately 92,000 distinct CDR3 sequences, roughly 12% of them seen only once. Sample: PBMCs, taken at surgery. These receptors all come from a male donor with early-stage non-small cell lung cancer.

V usage is TRBV6-5 and J usage is TRBJ1-1, with D possibly being TRBD1 (6 bases). The CDR3 totals 15 residues. Germline CDR1 reads MNHEY; CDR2 reads SVGAGI. V lost 2 bases and J lost 6, with 16 bases in between. CDR3 sequence reads: CASSYKGGRSAEAFF. CDR3 nucleotides: TGTGCCAGCAGTTACAAGGGGGGGCGATCTGCTGAAGCTTTCTTT.

Only a few counts were recorded for this clonotype. The V gene is TRBV18, the J gene TRBJ1-4; maybe TRBD1 (5 bases). Germline V gene sequence: CDR1 KGHSH, CDR2 LQKENI. Trimming took off 10 bases at V and 7 bases at J, with 22 bases between the two ends. The CDR3 runs 15 residues. The CDR3 loop is CATRGIGLSGEKLFF. For the CDR3, the DNA is TGTGCCACACGGGGCATTGGCTTGTCGGGTGAAAAACTGTTTTTT.

This clonotype came up a few times. V usage is TRBV11-2 and J usage is TRBJ2-5; TRBD2 agrees at 9 bases. Germline V CDR1 and CDR2: SGHAT, FQNNGV. J gave up 5 bases and V 6 bases, and 7 bases lay outside the gene matches. The CDR3 has 14 amino acids. The CDR3 DNA sequence: TGTGCCAGCAGTCATAGCGGGGGCGGGGAGACCCAGTACTTC. This gives the protein CASSHSGGGETQYF.

The rearrangement uses TRBV6-5 and TRBJ1-1; no clear D gene. CDR3 length equals 14 residues. Trimming took off 0 bases at V and 8 bases at J, with 13 bases between the two ends. Germline values: CDR1 MNHEY, CDR2 SVGAGI. CDR3 amino acids: CASSYSVLNREAFF. The CDR3 DNA reads TGTGCCAGCAGTTACTCGGTTTTGAATCGAGAAGCTTTCTTT.

This clonotype has just a few counts. V usage is TRBV27 and J usage is TRBJ2-7; 8 bases fit TRBD1. The CDR3 is 15 residues long. The trim removed 2 bases at V and 5 bases at J, leaving 8 bases unmatched. Germline V gene data show CDR1 as MNHEY and CDR2 as SMNVEV (reference sequence). The CDR3 DNA reads TGTGCCAGCAGTTTAAATCGGGACAGGTCCAACGAGCAGTACTTC. Residues: CASSLNRDRSNEQYF.

This clonotype was observed a few times. J is TRBJ1-1 and V is TRBV28; the match to TRBD1 covers 7 bases. The CDR3 has 15 amino acids. Unmatched junction bases numbered 10, after V lost 3 bases and J lost 6 bases. In germline, CDR1 is MDHEN, CDR2 SYDVKM. The CDR3 protein is CASSLFDRVGAEAFF. For the CDR3, the DNA is TGTGCCAGCAGTTTGTTTGACAGGGTAGGGGCTGAAGCTTTCTTT. The variable domain in full, completed from reference TRBV28 and TRBJ1-1, reads DVKVTQSSRYLVKRTGEKVFLECVQDMDHENMFWYRQDPGLGLRLIYFSYDVKMKEKGDIPEGYSVSREKKERFSLILESASTNQTSMYLCASSLFDRVGAEAFFGQGTRLTVV.

This clonotype was found a few times. This chain links TRBV20-1 with TRBJ1-6; 7 bases align to TRBD1. After removal of 6 bases from V and 8 bases from J, the junction contained 7 bases not matched to a gene. Germline CDR1 is DFQATT and CDR2 is SNEGSKA (reference sequence). The CDR3 runs 13 residues. The CDR3 region has the DNA TGCAGTGCCATACAGGGGAGGGATTCACCCCTCCACTTT. Its translation is CSAIQGRDSPLHF.

This clonotype was observed a handful of times. The V and J genes are TRBV5-1 and TRBJ2-1; 9 positions match TRBD2. Germline loops: CDR1 SGHRS, CDR2 YFSETQ. The CDR3 has 15 residues. Trimming removed 4 bases from V and 7 bases from J; junction bases left unmatched: 9. This CDR3 reads CASSPDVSGRNEQFF. The DNA for the CDR3 is TGCGCCAGCAGCCCGGATGTTAGCGGGAGAAATGAGCAGTTCTTC.

This chain uses TRBV29-1 with TRBJ2-1; D might be TRBD1 or TRBD2, each matching 5 bases. CDR3 length: 14 amino acids. Trimming stripped 4 bases from V and 4 bases from J, with 14 bases between. Germline V gene data show CDR1 as SQVTM and CDR2 as ANQGSEA. The CDR3 region is CSVVVGDRYNEQFF. In nucleotides, the CDR3 is TGCAGCGTTGTAGTGGGGGATCGATACAATGAGCAGTTCTTC.

V usage is TRBV28 and J usage is TRBJ2-7; no definite D call. V shed 3 bases and J shed 1 base, with 7 bases lying between them. Germline V gene sequence: CDR1 MDHEN, CDR2 SYDVKM. The CDR3 is made up of 13 amino acids. CDR3 in amino acids: CASSFVRSYEQYF. DNA of the CDR3: TGTGCCAGCAGTTTTGTCAGGTCCTACGAGCAGTACTTC.

This clonotype occurred many times. V is TRBV9 and J is TRBJ2-1; tentative D call: TRBD1 (5 bases). Germline values: CDR1 SGDLS, CDR2 YYNGEE. Trimming removed 0 bases from V and 5 bases from J, with 12 bases in between. The CDR3 loop spans 15 amino acids. CDR3 in DNA: TGTGCCAGCAGCGTAGGATCCGGACACAACAATGAGCAGTTCTTC. Translation: CASSVGSGHNNEQFF.

This clonotype showed up many times. CDR3: CASSLSGNTEAFF. CDR3 coding DNA: TGTGCCAGCAGCTTATCGGGGAACACTGAAGCTTTCTTT. The genes are TRBV7-3 and TRBJ1-1; unclear D gene. Trimming took 2 bases from V and 1 from J, leaving 5 bases between them. CDR3 length equals 13 residues. Germline CDR1 SGHTA, CDR2 FQGTGA. The full variable domain, completed using reference TRBV7-3 and TRBJ1-1, is GAGVSQTPSNKVTEKGKYVELRCDPISGHTALYWYRQSLGQGPEFLIYFQGTGAADDSGLPNDRFFAVRPEGSVSTLKIQRTERGDSAVYLCASSLSGNTEAFFGQGTRLTVV.

This clonotype was seen a few times. V is TRBV6-2 or TRBV6-3 and J is TRBJ2-3; D ambiguous. V lost 5 bases and J lost 0, with 3 bases in between. Germline CDR1 is MNHEY and CDR2 is SVGEGT. This CDR3 region has 12 residues. CDR3 sequence reads: CASSDSTDTQYF. CDR3 DNA sequence: TGTGCCAGCAGTGACAGCACAGATACGCAGTATTTT.

The table lists this clonotype with a few counts. This rearrangement joins TRBV7-2 to TRBJ1-3; D is unresolved. Trimming took 0 bases from V and 3 from J, leaving 15 bases between them. Germline CDR1 SGHTA, CDR2 FQGNSA. This CDR3 has 17 amino acids. CDR3: CASSLAGAGSYGNTIYF. The DNA for the CDR3 is TGTGCCAGCAGCTTAGCCGGAGCCGGGTCTTATGGAAACACCATATATTTT.

This clonotype came up a few times. This chain connects TRBV7-9 to TRBJ2-3; D may be TRBD1 or TRBD2 (5 bases each). CDR3 length: 15 residues. V was pared by 1 base and J by 2 bases, with 10 bases between. Germline V CDR1 and CDR2: SEHNR, FQNEAQ (reference sequence). CDR3 residues: CASSLGDPLTDTQYF. CDR3 coding DNA: TGTGCCAGCAGCTTAGGGGACCCCCTCACAGATACGCAGTATTTT.

This clonotype was seen only once. The chain joins TRBV12-3 or TRBV12-4 to TRBJ2-2; a possible D gene is TRBD2 (6 bases). V shed 6 bases and J shed 9 bases, with 23 bases lying between them. CDR3 size: 16 residues. CDR3 loop: CASRRGAVEVGRELFF. The DNA of the CDR3 is TGTGCCAGCAGGCGGGGAGCAGTCGAGGTCGGTAGGGAGCTGTTTTTT.

This clonotype appeared many times. The chain links TRBV4-3 to TRBJ2-3, with TRBD1 matching 8 bases. From germline, CDR1 is LGHNA and CDR2 YSLEER. The trim removed 0 bases at V and 11 bases at J, leaving 10 bases unmatched. The CDR3 length is 15 residues. The CDR3 sequence: CASSQDRQGPKVQYF. DNA for the CDR3: TGCGCCAGCAGCCAAGATCGACAGGGGCCTAAGGTGCAGTATTTT.

This sequence joins TRBV30 and TRBJ1-4; 8 nucleotides line up with TRBD1. Germline V gene sequence: CDR1 GTSNPN, CDR2 SVGIG (reference sequence). The CDR3 length is 14 residues. The V gene end was trimmed by 0 bases and the J gene end by 8 bases; junction bases not matched to a gene: 5. This CDR3 is CAWSVGQGWEKLFF. The CDR3 nucleotides are TGTGCCTGGAGTGTAGGACAGGGCTGGGAAAAACTGTTTTTT. The full variable domain, its missing parts supplied by reference TRBV30 and TRBJ1-4, is SQTIHQWPATLVQPVGSPLSLECTVEGTSNPNLYWYRQAAGRGLQLLFYSVGIGQISSEVPQNLSASRPQDRQFILSSKKLLLSDSGFYLCAWSVGQGWEKLFFGSGTQLSVL.

This rearrangement joins TRBV5-1 to TRBJ2-3, with 9 bases fitting TRBD1. The J segment lost 3 bases and the V segment lost 9 bases, leaving 11 bases of the junction unmatched. This CDR3 is 15 amino acids long. Germline values: CDR1 SGHRS, CDR2 YFSETQ. CDR3 bases: TGCGCCACCTCTAAACAGGGGGCTAGGACAGATACGCAGTATTTT. As protein: CATSKQGARTDTQYF.

This clonotype was detected a few times. J is TRBJ2-2 and V is TRBV12-3 or TRBV12-4, with 7 bases aligning to TRBD1. With 3 bases clipped from V and 0 bases from J, the junction kept 4 bases outside the gene matches. This CDR3 has 16 residues. This CDR3 reads CASSFRGTANTGELFF. CDR3 coding DNA: TGTGCCAGCAGTTTCAGGGGGACAGCGAACACCGGGGAGCTGTTTTTT.